The T cell receptor (beta chain) under discussion was sequenced for a study of T cell responses to AZD1222 COVID-19 vaccine. Broader study findings: Females made up more of the donors, who were largely white British, and clonal diversity may have come out too low. Breadth and depth of Spike-specific TCRs rose after two AZD1222 doses.

Sequenced by immunoSEQ multiplex PCR; TCRdb stores in-frame clones only, minus some. The table has about 81,000 clones, 91% seen once. In this sample, this clone turned up once. What it recognizes is unknown. CDR3 size: 14 residues. V was shortened by 3 bases and J by 4 bases, with 12 bases between the two germline ends. From germline, CDR1 is MDHEN and CDR2 SYDVKM. The sample here was peripheral blood, taken 28 days after the second AZD1222 dose. The source is an adult who received the AZD1222 COVID-19 vaccine. The V and J genes are TRBV28 and TRBJ1-1; D gene unclear. This chain's CDR3 is CASSFQERGTEAFF. Written as DNA, the CDR3 is TGTGCCAGCAGTTTCCAGGAACGGGGCACTGAAGCTTTCTTT. The full variable domain, its missing parts supplied by reference TRBV28 and TRBJ1-1, is DVKVTQSSRYLVKRTGEKVFLECVQDMDHENMFWYRQDPGLGLRLIYFSYDVKMKEKGDIPEGYSVSREKKERFSLILESASTNQTSMYLCASSFQERGTEAFFGQGTRLTVV.